This T cell receptor beta chain originates from a study of T cell responses to AZD1222 COVID-19 vaccine. Overall study context: The study pooled second doses at about 4 or about 12 weeks. Broader study findings: Donors, mostly white British, included more females; clonal diversity was possibly underestimated. Vaccine-associated CD4 TCRs ranged over spike, dominating at 160-218 and 743-854. Rises in breadth and depth of Spike-specific TCRs came after two AZD1222 doses.

This CDR3 has 16 amino acids. The germline CDR1 and CDR2 sequences are SGHVS and FQNEAQ. The J segment lost 0 bases and the V segment lost 1 base, leaving 2 bases of the junction unmatched. Sequencing used immunoSEQ multiplex PCR; TCRdb keeps in-frame clones, though not all of them. This table holds over 150,000 clones, just over 90% found once. This clone was seen a single time. The antigen is undetermined. J is TRBJ2-5 and V is TRBV7-8; 10 nucleotides align to TRBD1. Sequences were derived from peripheral blood, sampled on day 0 of AZD1222 vaccination. This TCR was recovered from an adult in good health. CDR3: CASSLVGQGNQETQYF. As DNA, the CDR3 is TGTGCCAGCAGCTTAGTGGGACAGGGGAACCAAGAGACCCAGTACTTC.